This TCR beta chain comes out of a study of cytomegalovirus exposure and HLA in healthy donors (dated by TCRdb to the late 2010s). Regarding the research as a whole: According to a later analysis, one platform produced both the 100 to 150 validation repertoires and the 666 repertoires of the first cohort. The study aimed to test whether signatures of past pathogen exposure could be identified by cataloging public T cell receptors. A separate validation cohort of 100 to 150 different subjects was used in addition to the roughly 640-subject first cohort. High-throughput TCR immunosequencing, statistical association of individual TCRs with disease status, and machine learning were combined to predict cytomegalovirus infection status.

The donors were included in the validation cohort of over a hundred subjects, a group kept apart from the approximately 650-subject first cohort. Broader findings and caveats from the paper: Across donors, most TCR sequences were observed very rarely, whereas some public TCRs were present in many individuals. In vitro tests confirmed that three of the cytomegalovirus-associated TCR beta chains recognize cytomegalovirus antigens. Cytomegalovirus status was reported to be diagnosed by the classifier with high specificity and sensitivity in both the original and validation cohorts. The authors suggested that the approach could potentially be extended to other disease states and immunological phenotypes. The study listed 164 TCR beta chains as associated with cytomegalovirus. Of the cluster scores, 90% to 95% were above 0 in a later analysis, which found that TCRs clustered in the first cohort also tended to co-occur in the 120 validation repertoires. The validation cohort had no HLA typing available for a later analysis, so co-occurrence within that cohort was assessed over all 130 or so repertoires.

Libraries came from the immunoSEQ multiplex PCR assay. From the authors' description of their analysis: A statistical classification framework was developed to diagnose cytomegalovirus status using the catalog of TCR beta chain sequences. TCRdb holds this immuneACCESS table with in-frame rearrangements only. Some clones are missing; in checked studies, unresolved V genes explain under half, and the rest has no known cause. Clone size and the V and J calls come from that table; the DNA yielded D and trimming. Counted in this sample were 150,000 to 200,000 clones; approximately 84% of them appeared once. The top ten clones comprise 9.5% to 13% of the sample. From its cysteine to its phenylalanine, the CDR3 spans 13 amino acids. Only CDR3 DNA remains: 39 bases, in frame from the first base. V is clipped by 4 bases and J by 12 bases, and the sequence between their germline boundaries is 17 bases long.

This clone has only a few counts. This receptor's antigen is unknown. Per-base qualities were not stored, and no clone one base away is much larger. The receptor chain draws on TRBV5-3 and TRBJ1-5; a confident D gene designation cannot be given. TRBV5-3 is marked as an open reading frame, function uncertain. The source is a man in his thirties or forties in good health and CMV-seropositive. Sequenced input: PBMCs. The nucleotide sequence reads as follows: TGTGCCAGAAGCGGGGTAGACCGGAGGCTCCAGCATTTT. This encodes CARSGVDRRLQHF.